A selection of T cell receptor beta chains follows, all from one sample in a study of cytomegalovirus exposure and HLA in healthy donors. TCRdb keeps only in-frame clones here, not all; method: immunoSEQ multiplex PCR. This sample has approximately 130,000 clones, with about 85% found just once. Specimen: PBMCs. The receptor set was obtained from a woman aged 25 to 39 in good health and CMV-seropositive. CDR3s include the opening cysteine and the closing phenylalanine or tryptophan. The order of the fields is clone size, V gene, D gene, J gene, CDR3 protein, CDR3 DNA. The D gene is left open where the match is weak. Some rows mark clone size as missing; the rest say once, few, many or name a class of expanded clone.

NA	TRBV18	TRBD1	TRBJ1-2	CASSPAGTGSNYGYTF	TGTGCCAGCTCACCGGCCGGGACAGGGTCGAACTATGGCTACACCTTC
NA	TRBV30	NA	TRBJ1-2	CAWSVLQGESGYTF	TGTGCCTGGAGTGTATTACAGGGTGAAAGTGGCTACACCTTC
NA	TRBV20-1	NA	TRBJ1-2	CSAPDGVSTF	TGCAGTGCCCCCGACGGGGTTTCCACCTTC
once	TRBV11-3	NA	TRBJ1-1	CASSDDREIGTEAFF	TGTGCCAGCAGCGACGACCGGGAGATTGGGACTGAAGCTTTCTTT
NA	TRBV9	NA	TRBJ1-2	CASSVEGLRGYTF	TGTGCCAGCAGCGTAGAGGGGCTCAGGGGCTACACCTTC
NA	TRBV6-1	TRBD1	TRBJ1-5	CASSSDRVEQPQHF	TGTGCCAGCTCCTCAGACAGGGTGGAGCAGCCCCAGCATTTT
NA	TRBV5-1	TRBD1	TRBJ1-1	CASSRGTANTEAFF	TGCGCCAGCAGCCGGGGGACAGCGAACACTGAAGCTTTCTTT
NA	TRBV4-1	NA	TRBJ2-7	CASSQESSVGYEQYF	TGCGCCAGCAGCCAAGAATCGAGCGTCGGCTACGAGCAGTACTTC
NA	TRBV2	TRBD2	TRBJ2-3	CASVDTSGGYWAQYF	TGTGCCAGCGTGGACACTAGCGGGGGGTATTGGGCGCAGTATTTT
NA	TRBV7-9	NA	TRBJ2-1	CASSLLKLASEPYNEQFF	TGTGCCAGCAGCCTGCTCAAGCTAGCCTCTGAACCCTACAATGAGCAGTTCTTC
NA	TRBV5-1	NA	TRBJ2-7	CASSFGPQGTEQYF	TGCGCCAGCAGCTTTGGACCCCAGGGGACCGAGCAGTACTTC